This TCR beta chain was found in a study of radiotherapy plus CTLA-4 blockade in lung cancer. CDR3 length: 15 amino acids. V lost 6 bases and J lost 0; bases outside the gene matches: 8. Per germline, CDR1 WSHSY and CDR2 SAAADI. This clone was detected a few times. Measured with immunoSEQ multiplex PCR; TCRdb has only the in-frame clones, and not every one. The sample comprises about 97,000 clones, about 70% of which are singletons, and about 3% rests with the top ten. The TCR sequence derives from a human donor with non-small cell lung cancer who had a partial response to radiotherapy plus ipilimumab. Some clones in this sample may be carry-over from other donors' samples. Here the sequenced sample was peripheral blood, taken from a patient treated with radiotherapy plus ipilimumab. The rearrangement uses TRBV10-2 and TRBJ2-7; 7 nucleotides line up with TRBD1. The CDR3, as DNA: TGCGCCAGCAGCTCTCCGGACAGGAGCTCCTACGAGCAGTACTTC. This translates into CASSSPDRSSYEQYF.